This T cell receptor (beta chain) was recorded in a study of blood T cells in healthy people across ages (dated by TCRdb to 2013 to 2016). About the study as a whole: Template switching captured roughly one uniquely barcoded TCR beta cDNA molecule per two T cells in model experiments. For two donors (one aged 18 to 29 and one aged 80 or older), the study analyzed two additional independent replicas of 1 million unique cDNA reads from the same blood draw. To avoid experimental bias, donors of different ages were randomly spread across the sequencing lanes. The donors were split into four age groups: young (average about 16 years), middle-aged (roughly 40), aged (62) and long-lived (82). The study measured age-related changes in TCR beta repertoire diversity using deep sequencing normalized with unique cDNA molecular identifiers. General conclusions and limits of the study: Donor CMV infection status was unknown, potentially confounding age-related changes in expanded clonotypes. Bulk unsorted PBMC profiling prevented conclusive comparison of naive and antigen-experienced compartments. Observed TCR beta diversity correlated strongly with the percentage of naive T cells measured by flow cytometry. Compared with the aged group, the long-lived group had more naive CD4+ T cells, fewer expanded clones and increased TCR diversity, suggesting age selection. Estimates of total diversity based on one million sequenced T cells were regarded as lower bounds and as underestimates. Observed TCR beta diversity per million T cells fell roughly linearly with age, and a significant reduction was already apparent by age around 40.

The germline V gene gives CDR1 as SGHTA and CDR2 as FQGNSA. Relative to germline, V is missing 8 bases and J is missing 4 bases, with 21 bases of the junction outside any gene match. The cysteine opens and the phenylalanine closes a CDR3 of 19 amino acids. The DNA shown is the 57-base CDR3, in frame from base 1. Library preparation used 5' RACE. Sequenced on an Illumina HiSeq 2500. A second PCR of roughly 6 to 11 cycles was run with a J-beta primer mix and a sample-barcoded 5' primer. A template-switch 5' adaptor carrying 12 random nucleotides introduced a unique molecular identifier onto each TCR beta cDNA molecule. At least 3 million CDR3-containing paired-end reads were obtained from each sample. All of the RNA was converted into first-strand cDNA using the Mint cDNA synthesis kit, with a TRBC-specific oligonucleotide serving as the primer. Following uracil-DNA glycosylase treatment, a first 18-cycle PCR with universal primers M1SS and BC2_uni_R was performed on all cDNA. The authors' analysis ran thus. For normalization, 1 million high-quality reads, each with a distinct molecular identifier, were randomly selected from each sample. Reads sharing molecular identifiers were discarded rather than binned into consensus sequences. MiTCR, set to a Q25 quality threshold and the strictest error-elimination algorithm, was used for CDR3 identification, clonotype clustering and error correction. A nonparametric unseen species model using Euler transformation provided a lower-bound estimate of total TCR beta diversity. Using fastp trimming at Q25 and MiXCR clonotype assembly, TCRdb reanalyzed the public sequencing data and kept in-frame beta chains. Each record represents a unique CDR3 protein, reported with the most common genes and DNA among its rows. In this record, the V and J calls reflect TCRdb's handling and not the investigators' own analysis. The sample table records some 900,000 distinct CDR3 sequences; around 48% of these occur just once. The ten largest clones represent under 15% of the sample.

A note on this clonotype: Its antigen target is currently unknown. Base-call qualities are not available, and no considerably larger clone is one nucleotide away.

The approximately 39 donors, aged about 6 to 100 years, were systemically healthy Caucasian individuals from Russia. Each donor gave around 9.8 milliliters of peripheral blood, collected into EDTA-treated Vacutainer tubes. Ficoll-Paque density-gradient centrifugation was used to isolate PBMCs, with at least 6 million per sample. Total RNA, at least 6 micrograms per sample, was extracted from PBMCs with Trizol reagent. For every donor, flow cytometry on a PBMC aliquot measured the percentage of naive CD45RAhigh/CD27high T cells. The chain links TRBV7-2 with TRBJ2-3; TRBD2 fits 10 bases in the junction. This receptor was obtained from a man under 40 in good health. The sequenced sample was blood. The DNA is as follows: TGTGCCAGCGTCGCAAGAGGGCTAGCGGGGGCCAAGGGAGCAGATACGCAGTATTTT. This codes for CASVARGLAGAKGADTQYF.